Reported below is one TCR beta chain. The target antigen is unknown. Germline V CDR1 and CDR2: SQVTM, ANQGSEA. Trimming took 4 bases from V and 0 from J; bases not matched to a gene: 7. CDR3 length: 15 amino acids. This sample was included in a study of identical twins. Study-level points and caveats: Low generation probability was overrepresented in out-of-frame alpha sequences shared by twins.

TCRdb analysed the 5' RACE reads with MiXCR anew, one entry per CDR3 protein. Among under 1 million distinct CDR3 sequences listed, roughly 12% were seen once. These data also formed part of another study, on yellow fever vaccine responses in identical twins. That work adds: Reportedly, twins' vaccine T cell responses looked partly convergent and partly personalized.

This chain uses TRBV29-1 with TRBJ2-3, with 7 bases fitting TRBD2. The source is a woman aged 18-30 years in good health. The sequencing sample was made of PBMCs. The CDR3 DNA is TGCAGCGTTGCAGCGGGGACCGCTAGCACAGATACGCAGTATTTT. The encoded protein is CSVAAGTASTDTQYF.